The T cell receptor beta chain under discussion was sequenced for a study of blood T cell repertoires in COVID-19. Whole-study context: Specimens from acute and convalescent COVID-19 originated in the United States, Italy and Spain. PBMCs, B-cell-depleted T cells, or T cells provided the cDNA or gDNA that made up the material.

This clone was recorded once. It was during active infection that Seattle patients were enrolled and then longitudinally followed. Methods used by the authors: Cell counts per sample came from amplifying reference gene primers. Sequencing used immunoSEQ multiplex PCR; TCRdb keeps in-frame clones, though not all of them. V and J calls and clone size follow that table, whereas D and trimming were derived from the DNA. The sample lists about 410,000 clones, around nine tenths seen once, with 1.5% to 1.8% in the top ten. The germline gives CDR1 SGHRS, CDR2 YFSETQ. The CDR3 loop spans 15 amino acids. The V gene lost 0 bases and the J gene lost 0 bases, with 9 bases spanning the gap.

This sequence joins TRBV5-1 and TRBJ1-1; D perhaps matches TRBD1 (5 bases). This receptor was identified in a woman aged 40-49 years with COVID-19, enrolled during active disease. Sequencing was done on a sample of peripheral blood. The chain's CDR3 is CASSLGQIMNTEAFF. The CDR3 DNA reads TGCGCCAGCAGCTTGGGACAGATCATGAACACTGAAGCTTTCTTT.